Below are 7 T cell receptor beta chains sequenced from a single sample in a study of T cell responses to AZD1222 COVID-19 vaccine. The data were produced by immunoSEQ multiplex PCR, yet TCRdb's version contains in-frame clones alone and is incomplete. The sample lists roughly 110,000 clones, approximately 89% occurring once. Specimen: peripheral blood, collected on day 0 of AZD1222 vaccination. The receptors derive from an adult in good health.

The chain has TRBV7-9 and TRBJ2-7; no definite D call. The V end lost 1 base, the J end lost 6 bases, and 10 bases lay between the germline ends. The CDR3 contains 13 residues. Per the germline V gene, CDR1 is SEHNR and CDR2 is FQNEAQ (reference sequence). Here the CDR3 reads CASSLEPTGEQYF. The CDR3 DNA reads as TGTGCCAGCAGCTTAGAGCCTACGGGCGAGCAGTACTTC.

This chain joins TRBV20-1 and TRBJ1-1; D might be TRBD1 (5 bases). The CDR3 runs 15 residues. V lost 6 bases, J lost 0 bases, and 17 bases lay in between. Germline V gene sequence: CDR1 DFQATT, CDR2 SNEGSKA (reference sequence). CDR3 region: CSASPQGVVNTEAFF. The CDR3 DNA follows: TGCAGTGCCAGTCCCCAGGGAGTCGTGAACACTGAAGCTTTCTTT.

The rearrangement joins TRBV9 to TRBJ2-5; D remains unclear. Germline V CDR1 and CDR2: SGDLS, YYNGEE. V lost 4 bases to trimming and J lost 5 bases, with 15 bases between them. This CDR3 is 14 amino acids long. CDR3 amino acids: CASSTELGMETQYF. In DNA form, the CDR3 reads TGTGCCAGCAGCACCGAACTGGGAATGGAGACCCAGTACTTC.

The CDR3 loop is CASSPGQGREKLFF. The CDR3 bases are TGTGCCAGCAGCCCAGGACAGGGCCGCGAAAAACTGTTTTTT. The chain couples TRBV7-9 to TRBJ1-4; 8 bases agree with TRBD1. The CDR3 runs to 14 residues. The V gene's germline CDR1 is SEHNR and CDR2 FQNEAQ (reference sequence). V was pared by 5 bases and J by 8 bases, with 7 bases of the junction left unmatched. Based on the CDR3 plus reference TRBV7-9 and TRBJ1-4, the full variable domain is DTGVSQNPRHKITKRGQNVTFRCDPISEHNRLYWYRQTLGQGPEFLTYFQNEAQLEKSRLLSDRFSAERPKGSFSTLEIQRTEQGDSAMYLCASSPGQGREKLFFGSGTQLSVL.

The rearrangement uses TRBV4-3 and TRBJ1-2; D remains ambiguous. Germline lookup yields CDR1 LGHNA and CDR2 YSLEER. The CDR3 covers 14 residues. V was cut by 0 bases and J by 3 bases, with 8 bases left in between. CDR3 bases: TGCGCCAGCAGCCAAGATCTGGGCGACTATGGCTACACCTTC. It codes for CASSQDLGDYGYTF.

The chain has TRBV27 and TRBJ2-6; D gene ambiguous. The CDR3 is 17 amino acids. The germline V and J ends were trimmed by 6 bases and 2 bases, with 17 bases remaining between them. The germline gives CDR1 MNHEY, CDR2 SMNVEV (reference sequence). The CDR3 loop reads CASSNYSLHPGANVLTF. The DNA of the CDR3 is TGTGCCAGCAGCAACTACTCCCTACATCCTGGGGCCAACGTCCTGACTTTC.

The genes are TRBV7-3 and TRBJ2-1, with TRBD2 matching over 9 bases. There are 15 residues in the CDR3. CDR1 SGHTA and CDR2 FQGTGA come from the germline V gene. V lost 8 bases to trimming and J lost 4 bases; unmatched junction nucleotides: 9. The CDR3 region has the DNA TGTGCCAGCTCGATAGCGGGGGCCGCTTACAATGAGCAGTTCTTC. The encoded protein is CASSIAGAAYNEQFF.